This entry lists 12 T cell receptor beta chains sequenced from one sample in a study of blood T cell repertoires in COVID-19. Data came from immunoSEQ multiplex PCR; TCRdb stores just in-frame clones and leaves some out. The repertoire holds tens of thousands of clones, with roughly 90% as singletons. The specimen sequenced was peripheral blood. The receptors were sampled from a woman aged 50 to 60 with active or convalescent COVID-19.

The CDR3 reads CASSRDRAPITDTQYF. CDR3 in DNA: TGTGCCAGCAGCCGAGACAGGGCACCAATTACAGATACGCAGTATTTT. The chain is built from TRBV7-9 and TRBJ2-3; TRBD1 agrees at 7 bases. Germline values: CDR1 SEHNR, CDR2 FQNEAQ (reference sequence). This CDR3 contains 16 residues. Germline trimming cut 5 bases from V and 3 bases from J; bases unmatched to any gene: 11.

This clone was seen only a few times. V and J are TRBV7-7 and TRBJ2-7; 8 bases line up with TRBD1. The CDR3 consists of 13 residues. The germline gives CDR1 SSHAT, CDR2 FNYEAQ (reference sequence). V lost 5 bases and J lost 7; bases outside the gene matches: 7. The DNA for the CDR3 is TGTGCCAGCAGCCCCGGACAGGGTTGGGAGCAGTACTTC. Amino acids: CASSPGQGWEQYF.

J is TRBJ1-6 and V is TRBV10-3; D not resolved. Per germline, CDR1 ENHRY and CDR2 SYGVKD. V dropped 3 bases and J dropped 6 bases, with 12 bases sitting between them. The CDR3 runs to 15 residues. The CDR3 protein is CAISDQDWGNSPLHF. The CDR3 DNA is TGTGCCATCAGTGATCAGGACTGGGGTAATTCACCCCTCCACTTT.

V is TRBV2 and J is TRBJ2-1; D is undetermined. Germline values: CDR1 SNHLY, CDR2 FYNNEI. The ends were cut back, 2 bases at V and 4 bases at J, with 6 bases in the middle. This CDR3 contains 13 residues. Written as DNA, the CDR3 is TGTGCCAGCAGTGAACGAGAATACAATGAGCAGTTCTTC. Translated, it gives CASSEREYNEQFF.

This CDR3 is CASSERLAGAVSGANVLTF. The CDR3 DNA sequence: TGTGCCAGCAGTGAGAGGCTAGCGGGGGCCGTCTCTGGGGCCAACGTCCTGACTTTC. The chain carries TRBV6-4 and TRBJ2-6; 10 positions match TRBD2. After removal of 3 bases from V and 0 bases from J, the junction contained 8 bases not matched to a gene. The CDR3 is 19 residues long. CDR1 is MRHNA, CDR2 SNTAGT, per germline.

The CDR3 is CASSQLNGYTF. CDR3 nucleotide sequence: TGCGCCAGCAGTCAATTAAATGGCTACACCTTC. V and J are TRBV23-1 and TRBJ1-2; D remains ambiguous. TRBV23-1 is filed as an ORF, its function uncertain. CDR3 length: 11 amino acids. Trimming stripped 1 base from V and 6 bases from J, with 3 bases between.

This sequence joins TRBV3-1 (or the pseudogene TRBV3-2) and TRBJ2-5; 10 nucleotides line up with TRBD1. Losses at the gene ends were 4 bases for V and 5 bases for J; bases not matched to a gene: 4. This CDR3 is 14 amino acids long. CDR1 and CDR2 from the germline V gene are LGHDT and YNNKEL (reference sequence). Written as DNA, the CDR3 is TGTGCCAGCAGCCCGCCGGGACAGGGGGAGACCCAGTACTTC. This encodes CASSPPGQGETQYF.

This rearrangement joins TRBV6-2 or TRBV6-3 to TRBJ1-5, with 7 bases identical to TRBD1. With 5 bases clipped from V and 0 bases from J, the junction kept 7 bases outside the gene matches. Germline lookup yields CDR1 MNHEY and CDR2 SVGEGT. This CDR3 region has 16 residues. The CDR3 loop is CASSKTTGSSNQPQHF. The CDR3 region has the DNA TGTGCCAGCAGTAAAACGACAGGGAGTAGCAATCAGCCCCAGCATTTT.

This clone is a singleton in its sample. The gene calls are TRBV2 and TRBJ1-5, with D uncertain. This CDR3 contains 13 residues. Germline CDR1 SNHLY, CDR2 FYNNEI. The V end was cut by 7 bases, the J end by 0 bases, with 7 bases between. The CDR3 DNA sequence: TGTGCCAGCACCCGTTATAGCAATCAGCCCCAGCATTTT. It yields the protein CASTRYSNQPQHF.

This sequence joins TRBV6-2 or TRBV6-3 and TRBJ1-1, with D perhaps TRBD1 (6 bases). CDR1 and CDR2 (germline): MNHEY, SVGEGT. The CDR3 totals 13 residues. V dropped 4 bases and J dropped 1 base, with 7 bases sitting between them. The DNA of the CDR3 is TGTGCCAGCAGTTTAGGGGGGAACACTGAAGCTTTCTTT. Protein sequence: CASSLGGNTEAFF.

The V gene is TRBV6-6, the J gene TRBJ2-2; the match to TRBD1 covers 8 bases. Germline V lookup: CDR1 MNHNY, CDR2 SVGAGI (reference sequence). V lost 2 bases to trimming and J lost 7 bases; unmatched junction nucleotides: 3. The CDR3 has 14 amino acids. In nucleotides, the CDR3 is TGTGCCAGCAGTTACACAGGGGGTTTCGGGGAGCTGTTTTTT. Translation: CASSYTGGFGELFF.

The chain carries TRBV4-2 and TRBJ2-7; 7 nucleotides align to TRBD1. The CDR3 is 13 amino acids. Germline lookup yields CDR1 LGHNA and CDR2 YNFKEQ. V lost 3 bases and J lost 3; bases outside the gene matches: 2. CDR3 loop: CASSQGQFYEQYF. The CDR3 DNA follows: TGTGCCAGCAGCCAGGGACAGTTCTACGAGCAGTACTTC.